What follows is one T cell receptor beta chain and its context. Antigen specificity is unknown. At survey level, the immunoSEQ assay was run in its v3.0 version. Using immunoSEQ multiplex PCR, the repertoire was profiled, and TCRdb retains in-frame clones only, with some absent. The sample yields 20,000 to 25,000 clones, around 85% seen once. The sample comes from a study of long-term antiretroviral therapy in people with HIV. For the study at large: It was about a decade after the earliest samples that the 2015 immediate-ART recommendation appeared. Overall study results and limits: Documentation of ART adherence, viral resistance or therapy changes was absent. Repertoires from HIV showed CDR3 length ranges narrower than those of controls. Once patients were on ART, diversity went higher but still fell short of transplant donor controls.

Trimming pared 5 bases from V and 1 base from J, leaving 14 bases between. The CDR3 consists of 15 residues. CDR1 SEHNR and CDR2 FQNEAQ come from the germline V gene (reference sequence). The rearrangement joins TRBV7-9 to TRBJ1-2; no clear D gene. The specimen comprised unsorted PBMCs, sampled 1.6 years after starting antiretroviral therapy. The sequence came from a man aged 35-49 years with HIV. CDR3 region: CASSNSMADNYGYTF. In nucleotides, the CDR3 is TGTGCCAGCAGCAATAGTATGGCGGATAACTATGGCTACACCTTC.